The next 10 T cell receptor beta chains were all read from a single sample in a study of T cell responses to AZD1222 COVID-19 vaccine. TCRdb keeps only in-frame clones here, not all; method: immunoSEQ multiplex PCR. The sample shows tens of thousands of clones, about 88% of them seen only once. Specimen: peripheral blood, collected 28 days after the second AZD1222 dose. These receptors were taken from an adult who received the AZD1222 COVID-19 vaccine.

V and J are TRBV10-3 and TRBJ2-5; D remains unclear. Germline CDR1 reads ENHRY; CDR2 reads SYGVKD. This CDR3 has 13 residues. V dropped 4 bases and J dropped 3 bases, with 9 bases sitting between them. This chain's CDR3 is CAISVGNKETQYF. The CDR3, as DNA: TGTGCCATCAGTGTTGGAAATAAAGAGACCCAGTACTTC.

The chain couples TRBV3-1 (or the pseudogene TRBV3-2) to TRBJ2-2; D unresolved. The CDR3 covers 15 residues. The germline V and J ends were trimmed by 4 bases and 3 bases, with 12 bases remaining between them. Germline assignment: CDR1 LGHDT and CDR2 YNNKEL (reference sequence). The CDR3, as DNA: TGTGCCAGCAGCCGAAGAACCCTCGACACCGGGGAGCTGTTTTTT. This codes for CASSRRTLDTGELFF.

This sequence joins TRBV5-1 and TRBJ2-3, with 10 bases identical to TRBD2. Looked up from germline, CDR1 is SGHRS and CDR2 is YFSETQ. V dropped 3 bases and J dropped 0; count of bases not matched to a gene: 4. CDR3 size: 16 residues. The CDR3, as DNA: TGCGCCAGCAGCTCCCCGACTAGCGGGAGCACAGATACGCAGTATTTT. This sequence encodes CASSSPTSGSTDTQYF. Full variable domain (rest looked up from reference TRBV5-1 and TRBJ2-3): KAGVTQTPRYLIKTRGQQVTLSCSPISGHRSVSWYQQTPGQGLQFLFEYFSETQRNKGNFPGRFSGRQFSNSRSEMNVSTLELGDSALYLCASSSPTSGSTDTQYFGPGTRLTVL.

The chain uses TRBV6-2 or TRBV6-3 and TRBJ2-3; 8 bases line up with TRBD2. With V trimmed by 5 bases and J by 0 bases, 7 bases remained unmatched. Germline V lookup: CDR1 MNHEY, CDR2 SVGEGT. The CDR3 sequence is 16 residues long. CDR3 in DNA: TGTGCCAGCAGTCAAACTAGCGGTGCTAGCACAGATACGCAGTATTTT. Residues: CASSQTSGASTDTQYF.

V gene TRBV3-1 (or the pseudogene TRBV3-2) combines with J gene TRBJ1-5; D is unclear. Germline V gene data show CDR1 as LGHDT and CDR2 as YNNKEL (reference sequence). CDR3 size: 13 residues. Trimming removed 1 base from V and 5 bases from J, with 6 bases in between. The CDR3 DNA reads as TGTGCCAGCAGCCAAGGCAGCGATCAGCCCCAGCATTTT. Translating gives CASSQGSDQPQHF.

The chain has TRBV6-5 and TRBJ2-7; D is perhaps TRBD1 (5 bases). Trimming stripped 6 bases from V and 0 bases from J, with 12 bases between. CDR1 MNHEY and CDR2 SVGAGI come from the germline V gene. CDR3 size: 14 residues. DNA of the CDR3: TGTGCCAGCAGGGAGACAGTGAACTCCTACGAGCAGTACTTC. This translates into CASRETVNSYEQYF.

The chain combines TRBV28 with TRBJ1-6; possible D gene TRBD1, 5 bases. Between the trimmed V and J ends, which lost 2 bases and 6 bases, there was a span of 11 bases. The CDR3 is 15 amino acids. Germline V gene data show CDR1 as MDHEN and CDR2 as SYDVKM. CDR3 region: CASSLVSQGNSPLHF. As DNA, the CDR3 is TGTGCCAGCAGTTTAGTTAGTCAGGGTAATTCACCCCTCCACTTT.

The chain has TRBV4-1 and TRBJ1-2; D call uncertain. Trimming shortened V by 0 bases and J by 14 bases, and 10 bases separated the two germline ends. Looked up from germline, CDR1 is MGHRA and CDR2 is YSYEKL. The CDR3 totals 11 residues. CDR3 in amino acids: CASSQDPVWTF. The CDR3 DNA reads TGCGCCAGCAGCCAAGATCCCGTCTGGACCTTC.

The V gene is TRBV6-1, the J gene TRBJ2-7, with D tentatively TRBD2 (5 bases). CDR1 is MNHNS, CDR2 SASEGT, per germline. The CDR3 runs to 13 residues. V gave up 2 bases and J gave up 5 bases, with 10 bases separating them. The CDR3 DNA reads as TGTGCCAGCAGTGAAATCGAGGGTAACGAGCAGTACTTC. This encodes CASSEIEGNEQYF.

V and J are TRBV25-1 and TRBJ2-3, with TRBD1 matching 8 bases. This CDR3 comprises 14 residues. Trimming cost V 3 bases and J 6 bases; bases outside gene matches: 5. From germline, CDR1 is MGHDK and CDR2 SYGVNS. CDR3 DNA: TGTGCCAGCAGTGATGGACAGGGTAGGGATACGCAGTATTTT. It is translated as CASSDGQGRDTQYF. Based on the CDR3 plus reference TRBV25-1 and TRBJ2-3, the full variable domain is EADIYQTPRYLVIGTGKKITLECSQTMGHDKMYWYQQDPGMELHLIHYSYGVNSTEKGDLSSESTVSRIRTEHFPLTLESARPSHTSQYLCASSDGQGRDTQYFGPGTRLTVL.